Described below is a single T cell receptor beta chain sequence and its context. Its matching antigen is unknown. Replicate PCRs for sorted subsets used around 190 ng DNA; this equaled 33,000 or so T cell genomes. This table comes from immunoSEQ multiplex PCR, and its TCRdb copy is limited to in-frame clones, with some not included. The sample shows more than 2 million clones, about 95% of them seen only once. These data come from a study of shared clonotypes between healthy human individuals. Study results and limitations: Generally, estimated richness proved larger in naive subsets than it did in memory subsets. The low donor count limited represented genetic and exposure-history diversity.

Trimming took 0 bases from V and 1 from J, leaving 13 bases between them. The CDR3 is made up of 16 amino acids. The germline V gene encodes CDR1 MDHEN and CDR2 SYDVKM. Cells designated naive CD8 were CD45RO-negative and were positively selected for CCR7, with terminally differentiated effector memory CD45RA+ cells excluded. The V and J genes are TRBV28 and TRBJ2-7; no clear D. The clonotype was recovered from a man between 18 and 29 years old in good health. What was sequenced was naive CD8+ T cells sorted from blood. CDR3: CASSLWLTQVSYEQYF. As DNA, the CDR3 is TGTGCCAGCAGTTTATGGCTAACCCAGGTTTCCTACGAGCAGTACTTC.